The sequence of this T cell receptor beta chain was determined in a study of cytotoxic CD8 clonotypes in ibrutinib-treated CLL. Study results and caveats: Investigators sampled sustained-remission and progressing patients at differing times. Rare overall, public clonotypes shrank or held steady under therapy.

Germline V gene data show CDR1 as SGHRS and CDR2 as YFSETQ. Trimming took 0 bases from V and 5 from J; bases not matched to a gene: 8. This CDR3 is 16 amino acids long. This clone was observed a few times. The antigen is not known. The data were produced by immunoSEQ multiplex PCR, yet TCRdb's version contains in-frame clones alone and is incomplete. The table lists about 300,000 clones, 67% of them singletons. The sequence came from a human donor with chronic lymphocytic leukemia. The genes are TRBV5-1 and TRBJ1-2; 9 bases are shared with TRBD1. The material sequenced was PBMCs, taken after 36 months of ibrutinib treatment. The CDR3, as DNA: TGCGCCAGCAGCTTGGCCAAGGGACAGGGACTATATGGCTACACCTTC. Translation gives CASSLAKGQGLYGYTF.